This entry is about one TCR beta chain. The length of the CDR3 is 12 residues. Germline CDR1 is WNHNN and CDR2 is SYGVQD (reference sequence). V lost 6 bases to trimming and J lost 1 base, with 3 bases between them. The sample originates from a study of spatial heterogeneity in lung cancer. TCRdb reprocessed the 5' RACE reads via MiXCR and lists one record per CDR3 protein. Of more than 95,000 distinct CDR3 sequences listed, approximately 12% are singletons. Time point given: blood at routine non-recurrence follow-up after resection. Whole RNA obtained from tumor, nontumor lung or frozen PBMC underwent sequencing without sorting.

This chain links TRBV10-1 with TRBJ2-2, with unresolved D. This sequence was found in a male donor with early-stage non-small cell lung cancer. Sample: PBMCs, taken at follow-up. The chain's CDR3 is CASRQNTGELFF. The DNA for the CDR3 is TGCGCCAGCAGACAGAACACCGGGGAGCTGTTTTTT.